Following are 11 T cell receptor beta chains from one sample sequenced in a study of shared clonotypes between healthy human individuals. Here immunoSEQ multiplex PCR was the method, and the copy in TCRdb shows in-frame clones only, minus some. The repertoire holds 2,500,000 or so clones, with more than 85% as singletons. The sample comprised naive CD4+ T cells from PBMCs. Specified subset: CD45RA+ positively selected. The receptor source for this set is a young man in good health. Some clones in this sample may be carry-over from other donors' samples.

V usage is TRBV6-1 and J usage is TRBJ2-4; D possibly corresponds to TRBD2 (5 bases). Deletions cut 5 bases from V and 8 bases from J, with 7 bases between. Looked up from germline, CDR1 is MNHNS and CDR2 is SASEGT. This CDR3 has 11 amino acids. The CDR3 spells CASSPGYIQYF. CDR3 in DNA: TGTGCCAGCAGTCCGGGGTACATTCAGTACTTC.

J is TRBJ1-4 and V is TRBV7-9; D gene ambiguous. The CDR3 runs to 13 residues. Germline V gene sequence: CDR1 SEHNR, CDR2 FQNEAQ (reference sequence). Trimming removed 2 bases at V and 7 bases at J, with 8 bases between. DNA for the CDR3: TGTGCCAGCAGCTTACTCCGAGGTGAAAAACTGTTTTTT. It is translated as CASSLLRGEKLFF.

The chain has TRBV15 and TRBJ2-1; 8 nucleotides match TRBD2. Germline CDR1 LNHNV, CDR2 YYDKDF (reference sequence). V gave up 5 bases and J gave up 6 bases; unmatched junction bases: 12. The CDR3 sequence is 16 residues long. CDR3 residues: CATSQASSGRGNEQFF. The CDR3 nucleotides read TGTGCCACCAGCCAAGCCTCTAGCGGGCGGGGCAATGAGCAGTTCTTC.

The chain is built from TRBV28 and TRBJ2-2; TRBD1 or TRBD2 may be the D gene (5 bases each). Deletions cut 3 bases from V and 3 bases from J, with 14 bases between. The germline CDR1 and CDR2 sequences are MDHEN and SYDVKM. This CDR3 region has 16 residues. The CDR3 region is CASSLPRGSYTGELFF. DNA for the CDR3: TGTGCCAGCAGTTTGCCCCGGGGCAGTTACACCGGGGAGCTGTTTTTT. The full variable domain, with the rest looked up from reference TRBV28 and TRBJ2-2, is DVKVTQSSRYLVKRTGEKVFLECVQDMDHENMFWYRQDPGLGLRLIYFSYDVKMKEKGDIPEGYSVSREKKERFSLILESASTNQTSMYLCASSLPRGSYTGELFFGEGSRLTVL.

For this clone: Other DNA sequences within the sample encode an identical CDR3. The V call is TRBV7-9, the J call TRBJ2-7, with TRBD1 identical over 9 bases. The V and J ends lost 4 bases and 5 bases, in that order; junction bases with no gene match: 6. The germline V gene encodes CDR1 SEHNR and CDR2 FQNEAQ (reference sequence). This CDR3 has 14 residues. CDR3 coding DNA: TGTGCCAGCAGCTCAGGACAGGGGCGGGACGAGCAGTACTTC. The encoded protein is CASSSGQGRDEQYF.

The chain recombines TRBV6-4 with TRBJ2-6; perhaps TRBD2 as D (7 bases). Germline V gene sequence: CDR1 MRHNA, CDR2 SNTAGT. This CDR3 is built from 16 residues. With 3 bases removed from V and 3 bases from J, the gap between germline ends came to 12 bases. The CDR3 protein is CASSDGGASGANVLTF. The CDR3 nucleotides are TGTGCCAGCAGTGATGGGGGGGCGAGTGGGGCCAACGTCCTGACTTTC.

This rearrangement joins TRBV5-4 to TRBJ1-5, with D possibly matching TRBD1 (5 bases). Germline V lookup: CDR1 SGHNT, CDR2 YYREEE (reference sequence). This CDR3 region has 14 residues. Trimming shortened V by 0 bases and J by 10 bases, and 14 bases separated the two germline ends. CDR3 sequence reads: CASSLAPDTVPQHF. CDR3 sequence (DNA): TGTGCCAGCAGCTTGGCCCCGGACACTGTCCCCCAGCATTTT.

To note about this clone: At the DNA level, this CDR3 is encoded by other sequences in the same sample as well. V and J are TRBV5-1 and TRBJ2-3; unclear D gene. Germline loops: CDR1 SGHRS, CDR2 YFSETQ. The CDR3 length is 14 residues. The V gene lost 3 bases and the J gene lost 0 bases, with 8 bases spanning the gap. The CDR3 spells CASSSGPSTDTQYF. In nucleotides, the CDR3 is TGCGCCAGCAGCTCCGGGCCTAGCACAGATACGCAGTATTTT.

The J gene is TRBJ2-3, the V gene TRBV11-2; 11 nucleotides agree with TRBD2. There are 15 residues in the CDR3. Germline CDR1 is SGHAT and CDR2 is FQNNGV. The junction had 4 bases not matched to a gene; V was cut back by 8 bases and J by 0 bases. The CDR3 DNA follows: TGTGCCAGCGGGCGGACTAGCGGGAGCACAGATACGCAGTATTTT. Translating gives CASGRTSGSTDTQYF.

This CDR3 is CASSLSLAGSITGELFF. In nucleotides, the CDR3 is TGTGCCAGCAGCTTGAGTTTAGCGGGATCGATCACCGGGGAGCTGTTTTTT. The V gene is TRBV5-4, the J gene TRBJ2-2; 8 nucleotides agree with TRBD2. Germline loops: CDR1 SGHNT, CDR2 YYREEE (reference sequence). Trimming cost V 1 base and J 4 bases; bases outside gene matches: 9. CDR3 length: 17 amino acids.

This clone was seen a single time. V and J are TRBV28 and TRBJ2-7, with 7 bases identical to TRBD1. Germline V lookup: CDR1 MDHEN, CDR2 SYDVKM. Unmatched junction bases numbered 25, after V lost 4 bases and J lost 1 base. The CDR3 sequence is 21 residues long. CDR3 in DNA: TGTGCCAGCAGTTCGCAATGGCCGAGGGACAGAAGCATCAGGTTTTCCTACGAGCAGTACTTC. Translating gives CASSSQWPRDRSIRFSYEQYF.